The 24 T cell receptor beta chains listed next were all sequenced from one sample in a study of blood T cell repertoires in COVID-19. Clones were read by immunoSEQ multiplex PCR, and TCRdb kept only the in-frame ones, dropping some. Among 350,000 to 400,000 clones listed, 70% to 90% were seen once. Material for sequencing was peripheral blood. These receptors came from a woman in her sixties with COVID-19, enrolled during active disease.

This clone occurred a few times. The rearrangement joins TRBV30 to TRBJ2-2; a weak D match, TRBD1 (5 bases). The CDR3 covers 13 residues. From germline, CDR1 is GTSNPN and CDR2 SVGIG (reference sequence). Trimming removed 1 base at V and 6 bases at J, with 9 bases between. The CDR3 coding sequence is TGTGCCTGGAGTGCGACAGCAGCCGGGGAGCTGTTTTTT. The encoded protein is CAWSATAAGELFF. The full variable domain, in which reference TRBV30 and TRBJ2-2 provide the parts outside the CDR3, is SQTIHQWPATLVQPVGSPLSLECTVEGTSNPNLYWYRQAAGRGLQLLFYSVGIGQISSEVPQNLSASRPQDRQFILSSKKLLLSDSGFYLCAWSATAAGELFFGEGSRLTVL.

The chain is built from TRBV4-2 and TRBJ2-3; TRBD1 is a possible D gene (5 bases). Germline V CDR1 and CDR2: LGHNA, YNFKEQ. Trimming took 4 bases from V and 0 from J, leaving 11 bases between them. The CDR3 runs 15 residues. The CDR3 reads CASSPLDTSTDTQYF. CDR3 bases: TGTGCCAGCAGCCCGCTGGACACTAGCACAGATACGCAGTATTTT.

CDR3 residues: CASSTGTSISQETQYF. As DNA, the CDR3 is TGCGCCAGCAGCACCGGGACTAGCATTTCCCAAGAGACCCAGTACTTC. The chain employs TRBV5-1 and TRBJ2-5; TRBD2 agrees at 9 bases. After removal of 4 bases from V and 1 base from J, the junction contained 8 bases not matched to a gene. The length of the CDR3 is 16 residues. CDR1 is SGHRS and CDR2 is YFSETQ in the germline V gene.

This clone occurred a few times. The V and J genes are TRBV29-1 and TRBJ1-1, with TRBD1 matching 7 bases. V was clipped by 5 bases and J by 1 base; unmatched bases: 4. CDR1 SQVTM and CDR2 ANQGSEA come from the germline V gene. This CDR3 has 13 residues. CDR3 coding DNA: TGCAGCGTTCGGGACAGAACGAACACTGAAGCTTTCTTT. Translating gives CSVRDRTNTEAFF.

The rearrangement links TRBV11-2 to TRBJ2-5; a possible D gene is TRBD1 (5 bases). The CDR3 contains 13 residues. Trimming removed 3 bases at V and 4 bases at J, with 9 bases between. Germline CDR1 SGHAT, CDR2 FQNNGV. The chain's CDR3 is CASSFADRETQYF. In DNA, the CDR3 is TGTGCCAGCAGCTTCGCTGACAGAGAGACCCAGTACTTC. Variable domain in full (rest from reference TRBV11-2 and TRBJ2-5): EAGVAQSPRYKIIEKRQSVAFWCNPISGHATLYWYQQILGQGPKLLIQFQNNGVVDDSQLPKDRFSAERLKGVDSTLKIQPAKLEDSAVYLCASSFADRETQYFGPGTRLLVL.

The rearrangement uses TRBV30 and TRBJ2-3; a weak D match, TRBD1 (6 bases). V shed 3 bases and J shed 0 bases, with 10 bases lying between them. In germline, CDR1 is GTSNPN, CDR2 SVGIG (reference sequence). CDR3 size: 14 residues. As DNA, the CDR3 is TGTGCCTGGAGGAGGGGGTACAGCACAGATACGCAGTATTTT. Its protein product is CAWRRGYSTDTQYF.

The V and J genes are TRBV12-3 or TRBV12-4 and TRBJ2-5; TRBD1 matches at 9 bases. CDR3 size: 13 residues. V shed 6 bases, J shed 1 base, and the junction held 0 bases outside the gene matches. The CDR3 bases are TGTGCCAGCAGACAGGGGGCCCAAGAGACCCAGTACTTC. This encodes CASRQGAQETQYF.

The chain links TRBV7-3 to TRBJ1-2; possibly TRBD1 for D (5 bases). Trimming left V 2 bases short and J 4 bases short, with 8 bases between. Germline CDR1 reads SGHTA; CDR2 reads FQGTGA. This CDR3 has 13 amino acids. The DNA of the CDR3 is TGTGCCAGCAGCTTAGGGGACTTCTATGGCTACACCTTC. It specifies CASSLGDFYGYTF.

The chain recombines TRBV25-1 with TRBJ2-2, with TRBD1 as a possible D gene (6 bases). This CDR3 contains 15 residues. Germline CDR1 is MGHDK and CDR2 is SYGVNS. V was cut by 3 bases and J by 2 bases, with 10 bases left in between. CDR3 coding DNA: TGTGCCAGCAGTGATTGGACAGCCAACACCGGGGAGCTGTTTTTT. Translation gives CASSDWTANTGELFF. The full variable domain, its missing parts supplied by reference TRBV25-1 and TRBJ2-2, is EADIYQTPRYLVIGTGKKITLECSQTMGHDKMYWYQQDPGMELHLIHYSYGVNSTEKGDLSSESTVSRIRTEHFPLTLESARPSHTSQYLCASSDWTANTGELFFGEGSRLTVL.

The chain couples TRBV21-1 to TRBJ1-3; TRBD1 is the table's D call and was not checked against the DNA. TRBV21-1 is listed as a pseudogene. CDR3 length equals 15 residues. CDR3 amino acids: CASRVQGATGNTIYF. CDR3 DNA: TGTGCCAGCCGCGTACAGGGGGCGACCGGAAACACCATATATTTT.

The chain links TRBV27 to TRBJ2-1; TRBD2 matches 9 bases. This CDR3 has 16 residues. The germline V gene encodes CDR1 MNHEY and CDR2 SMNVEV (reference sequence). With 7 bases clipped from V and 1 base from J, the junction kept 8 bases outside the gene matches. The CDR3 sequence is CASKSSSGVSYNEQFF. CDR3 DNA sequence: TGTGCCAGCAAGTCCTCTAGCGGGGTATCCTACAATGAGCAGTTCTTC.

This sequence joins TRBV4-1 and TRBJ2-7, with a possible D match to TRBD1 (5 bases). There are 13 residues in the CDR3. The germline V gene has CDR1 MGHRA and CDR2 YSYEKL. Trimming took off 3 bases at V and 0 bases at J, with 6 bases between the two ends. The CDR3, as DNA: TGCGCCAGCAGCCAGACAGCCTCCTACGAGCAGTACTTC. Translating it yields CASSQTASYEQYF.

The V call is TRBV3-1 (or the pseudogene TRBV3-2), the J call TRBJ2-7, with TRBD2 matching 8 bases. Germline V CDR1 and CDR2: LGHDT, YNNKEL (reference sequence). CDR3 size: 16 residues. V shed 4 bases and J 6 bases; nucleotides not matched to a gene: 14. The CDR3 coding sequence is TGTGCCAGCAGCCCGTCCTCCCGGGGGGGTTCCAGCGAGCAGTACTTC. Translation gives CASSPSSRGGSSEQYF.

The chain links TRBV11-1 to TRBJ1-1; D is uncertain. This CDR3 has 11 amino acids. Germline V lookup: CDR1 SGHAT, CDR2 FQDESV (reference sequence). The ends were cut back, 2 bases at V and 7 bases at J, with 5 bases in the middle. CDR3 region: CASSLYSEAFF. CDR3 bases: TGTGCCAGCAGCTTATACAGTGAAGCTTTCTTT.

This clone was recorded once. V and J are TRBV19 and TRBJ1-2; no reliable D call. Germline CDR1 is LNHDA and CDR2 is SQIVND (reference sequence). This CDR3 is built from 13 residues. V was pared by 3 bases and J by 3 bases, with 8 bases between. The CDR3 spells CASSMEVYYGYTF. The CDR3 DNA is TGTGCCAGTAGTATGGAGGTTTACTATGGCTACACCTTC.

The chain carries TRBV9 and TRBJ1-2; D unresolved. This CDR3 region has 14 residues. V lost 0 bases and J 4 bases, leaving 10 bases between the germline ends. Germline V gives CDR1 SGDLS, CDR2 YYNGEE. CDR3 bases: TGTGCCAGCAGCGTAGATTCCTCGGGCTATGGCTACACCTTC. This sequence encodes CASSVDSSGYGYTF.

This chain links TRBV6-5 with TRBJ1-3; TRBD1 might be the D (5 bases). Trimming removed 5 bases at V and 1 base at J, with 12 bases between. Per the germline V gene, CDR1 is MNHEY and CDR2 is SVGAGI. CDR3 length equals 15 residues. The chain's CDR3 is CASSNPPGSGNTIYF. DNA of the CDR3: TGTGCCAGCAGTAACCCCCCAGGGTCTGGAAACACCATATATTTT.

The CDR3 nucleotides read TGTGCCAGCACCGGCGGGGGGACTGGGGCCAACGTCCTGACTTTC. It encodes CASTGGGTGANVLTF. This chain links TRBV6-5 with TRBJ2-6; TRBD2 matches 8 bases. Trimming removed 7 bases from V and 2 bases from J; junction bases left unmatched: 4. From germline, CDR1 is MNHEY and CDR2 SVGAGI. This CDR3 region has 15 residues.

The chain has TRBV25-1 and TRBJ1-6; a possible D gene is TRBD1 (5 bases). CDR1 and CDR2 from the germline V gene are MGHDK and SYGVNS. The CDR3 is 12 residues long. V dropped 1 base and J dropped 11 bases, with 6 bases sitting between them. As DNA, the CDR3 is TGTGCCAGCAGTGAATTAGGGGCACCCCTCCACTTT. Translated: CASSELGAPLHF.

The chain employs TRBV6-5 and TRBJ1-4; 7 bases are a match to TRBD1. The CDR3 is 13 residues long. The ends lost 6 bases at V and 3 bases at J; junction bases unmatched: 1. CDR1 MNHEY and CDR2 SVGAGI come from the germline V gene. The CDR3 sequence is CASRDRANEKLFF. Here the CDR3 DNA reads TGTGCCAGCAGAGACAGGGCTAATGAAAAACTGTTTTTT.

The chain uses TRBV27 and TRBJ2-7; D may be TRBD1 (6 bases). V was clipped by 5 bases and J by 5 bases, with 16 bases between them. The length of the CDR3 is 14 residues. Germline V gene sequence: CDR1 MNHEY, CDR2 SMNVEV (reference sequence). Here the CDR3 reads CASSPVPQGNEQYF. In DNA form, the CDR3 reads TGTGCCAGCAGTCCCGTCCCCCAGGGGAACGAGCAGTACTTC.

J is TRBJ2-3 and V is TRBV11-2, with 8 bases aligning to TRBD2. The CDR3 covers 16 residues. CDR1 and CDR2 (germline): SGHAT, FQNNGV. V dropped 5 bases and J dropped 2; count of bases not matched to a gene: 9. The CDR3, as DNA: TGTGCCAGCAGCATCAGCGGGGGCCACCCCACAGATACGCAGTATTTT. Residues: CASSISGGHPTDTQYF. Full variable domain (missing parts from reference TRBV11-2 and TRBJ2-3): EAGVAQSPRYKIIEKRQSVAFWCNPISGHATLYWYQQILGQGPKLLIQFQNNGVVDDSQLPKDRFSAERLKGVDSTLKIQPAKLEDSAVYLCASSISGGHPTDTQYFGPGTRLTVL.

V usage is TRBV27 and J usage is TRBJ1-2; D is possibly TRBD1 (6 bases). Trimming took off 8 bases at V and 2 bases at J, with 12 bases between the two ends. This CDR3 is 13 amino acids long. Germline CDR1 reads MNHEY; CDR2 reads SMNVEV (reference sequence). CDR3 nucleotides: TGTGCCAGCGCGCTTCAGGGGAACTATGGCTACACCTTC. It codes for CASALQGNYGYTF.

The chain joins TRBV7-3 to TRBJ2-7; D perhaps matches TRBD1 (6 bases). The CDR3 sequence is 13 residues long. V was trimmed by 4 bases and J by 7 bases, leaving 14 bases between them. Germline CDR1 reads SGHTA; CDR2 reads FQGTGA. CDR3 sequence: CASSSGTFGEQYF. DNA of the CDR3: TGTGCCAGCAGCTCCGGGACATTCGGGGAGCAGTACTTC.